These T cell receptor beta chains were read from a single sample in a study of shared clonotypes between healthy human individuals. Repertoires were generated with immunoSEQ multiplex PCR, while TCRdb's copy carries only in-frame clones and drops some. The sample contains under 700,000 clones, about 95% of which appear only once. The sequenced sample was naive CD8+ T cells sorted from blood. The receptors were gathered from a woman between 25 and 40 years old in good health. CDR3s leave out the opening cysteine and the closing phenylalanine or tryptophan. Fields, in order: J gene, clone size, V gene, D gene, CDR3 protein. A D gene is named only where the DNA matches it firmly. For some rows the clone size is stated as once, few or many, or as a class when expanded; others skip it.

J gene: TRBJ2-1
clone size: .
V gene: TRBV7-2
D gene: .
CDR3 protein: ASSLTLGTRLSSYNEQF

J gene: TRBJ2-3
clone size: .
V gene: TRBV29-1
D gene: TRBD2
CDR3 protein: SVGALGLAGRADTQY

J gene: TRBJ2-7
clone size: .
V gene: TRBV10-2
D gene: .
CDR3 protein: ASSESGTLSSYEQY

J gene: TRBJ2-1
clone size: .
V gene: TRBV11-2
D gene: TRBD2
CDR3 protein: ASSSVGTSRNNEQF

J gene: TRBJ2-1
clone size: .
V gene: TRBV29-1
D gene: TRBD2
CDR3 protein: SVESGAGRDEQF

J gene: TRBJ2-7
clone size: .
V gene: TRBV6-5
D gene: TRBD2
CDR3 protein: ASSTSGSYEQY

J gene: TRBJ1-5
clone size: few
V gene: TRBV19
D gene: .
CDR3 protein: ASSRWGADNQPQH

J gene: TRBJ1-2
clone size: .
V gene: TRBV27
D gene: .
CDR3 protein: ASRPRGLGTNYGYT

J gene: TRBJ1-4
clone size: .
V gene: TRBV4-1
D gene: TRBD1
CDR3 protein: ASSLTTGALTNEKLF

J gene: TRBJ2-1
clone size: .
V gene: TRBV7-8
D gene: TRBD2
CDR3 protein: ASSSNLAGVFDEQF

J gene: TRBJ2-2
clone size: .
V gene: TRBV27
D gene: .
CDR3 protein: ASSLVGAGTGELF

J gene: TRBJ2-5
clone size: .
V gene: TRBV19
D gene: TRBD1
CDR3 protein: ASRGQAEETQY

J gene: TRBJ2-7
clone size: .
V gene: TRBV7-8
D gene: .
CDR3 protein: ASSFGGSGGLYEQY

J gene: TRBJ2-7
clone size: .
V gene: TRBV27
D gene: TRBD1
CDR3 protein: ASSKNRDRGIYEQY

J gene: TRBJ2-7
clone size: .
V gene: TRBV5-1
D gene: TRBD1
CDR3 protein: ASSLGAGGLYEQY

J gene: TRBJ1-1
clone size: .
V gene: TRBV5-4
D gene: .
CDR3 protein: ASSLAFAGNTEAF

J gene: TRBJ1-4
clone size: .
V gene: TRBV13
D gene: .
CDR3 protein: ASSLGLASHEEKLF

J gene: TRBJ1-1
clone size: once
V gene: TRBV30
D gene: TRBD1
CDR3 protein: AWRHRGGSMNTEAF

J gene: TRBJ1-1
clone size: .
V gene: TRBV27
D gene: .
CDR3 protein: ASSLGGQGYTEAF

J gene: TRBJ1-2
clone size: .
V gene: TRBV5-6
D gene: TRBD1
CDR3 protein: ASSLIQGAPYGYT

J gene: TRBJ2-1
clone size: .
V gene: TRBV6-4
D gene: .
CDR3 protein: ASSSGAQQF

J gene: TRBJ2-7
clone size: .
V gene: TRBV7-6
D gene: .
CDR3 protein: ASSLLGSEQY

J gene: TRBJ2-2
clone size: .
V gene: TRBV7-8
D gene: TRBD2
CDR3 protein: ASSSPRGYFLGLPGDTGELF

J gene: TRBJ2-1
clone size: .
V gene: TRBV13
D gene: TRBD2
CDR3 protein: ASSPSGGLAGGF

J gene: TRBJ1-1
clone size: .
V gene: TRBV5-1
D gene: .
CDR3 protein: ASSLMDGSSTEAF

J gene: TRBJ1-2
clone size: .
V gene: TRBV15
D gene: .
CDR3 protein: ATSMGWGRGGYT

J gene: .
clone size: once
V gene: TRBV11-2
D gene: .
CDR3 protein: ASSLADHTYEQY

J gene: TRBJ2-1
clone size: .
V gene: TRBV19
D gene: .
CDR3 protein: ASSIEGTFSYNEQF

J gene: TRBJ1-3
clone size: .
V gene: TRBV7-9
D gene: TRBD1
CDR3 protein: ASSLVRDRGHLSGNTIY

J gene: TRBJ1-5
clone size: .
V gene: TRBV27
D gene: .
CDR3 protein: ASSLSWGDSNQPQH

J gene: TRBJ1-5
clone size: .
V gene: TRBV2
D gene: .
CDR3 protein: ASSEFWGGNQPQH

J gene: TRBJ1-5
clone size: .
V gene: TRBV7-9
D gene: TRBD1
CDR3 protein: ASSGQGAGQPQH

J gene: TRBJ2-3
clone size: .
V gene: TRBV7-9
D gene: TRBD1
CDR3 protein: ASSPRDSTYTQY